A single sample is the source of the 10 T cell receptor beta chains below, sequenced in a study of T cell responses to AZD1222 COVID-19 vaccine (dated by TCRdb to the early 2020s). What this sample's time point label stands for: baseline before first vaccination. Library prep was done by the immunoSEQ multiplex PCR assay. The source is immuneACCESS, and TCRdb retained only in-frame sequences with V and J called. Part of the clones is not carried over; for the studies checked, unresolved V genes explain less than half of this, and the remainder is unexplained. In this sample the table shows around 180,000 clones, around 92% of which occur a single time. Clones ranked in the top ten supply roughly 10% of the sample. Specimen: peripheral blood, collected on day 0 of AZD1222 vaccination. The receptors originated from an adult in good health.

V is TRBV5-6 and J is TRBJ2-5, with TRBD1 matching over 8 bases. The CDR3 extends over 15 amino acids. Unmatched junction bases numbered 2, after V lost 0 bases and J lost 1 base. Germline V gene data show CDR1 as SGHDT and CDR2 as YYEEEE. CDR3 loop: CASSLGRGLQETQYF. In nucleotides, the CDR3 is TGTGCCAGCAGCTTGGGCAGGGGGCTCCAAGAGACCCAGTACTTC.

V and J are TRBV6-5 and TRBJ1-4; possibly TRBD1 for D (6 bases). V was shortened by 2 bases and J by 7 bases, with 11 bases between the two germline ends. CDR1 is MNHEY and CDR2 is SVGAGI in the germline V gene. This CDR3 has 14 residues. The CDR3 loop is CASSYGGRAEKLFF. Here the CDR3 DNA reads TGTGCCAGCAGTTACGGGGGGCGCGCTGAAAAACTGTTTTTT.

The chain has TRBV12-5 and TRBJ1-3; D is uncertain. Trimming pared 1 base from V and 2 bases from J, leaving 15 bases between. Germline values: CDR1 LGHNT, CDR2 FRNRAP. The CDR3 covers 17 residues. CDR3 bases: TGTGCTAGTGGTTTGGCCCCAGGACGGAGGACTGGAAACACCATATATTTT. Translation: CASGLAPGRRTGNTIYF.

About this clone itself: This specimen includes other DNA sequences encoding the same CDR3. The chain is built from TRBV19 and TRBJ1-1; possible D gene TRBD1, 5 bases. CDR3 size: 13 residues. Trimming took off 8 bases at V and 1 base at J, with 11 bases between the two ends. The germline V gene encodes CDR1 LNHDA and CDR2 SQIVND (reference sequence). The CDR3 sequence: CASSGQGNTEAFF. DNA for the CDR3: TGTGCCAGTTCGGGGCAGGGGAACACTGAAGCTTTCTTT.

This chain uses TRBV15 with TRBJ1-4; a weak D match, TRBD1 (6 bases). V lost 6 bases and J lost 3, with 20 bases in between. In germline, CDR1 is LNHNV, CDR2 YYDKDF (reference sequence). The CDR3 covers 17 residues. The CDR3 loop is CATRELITGMANEKLFF. The CDR3 nucleotides are TGTGCCACCAGGGAGCTCATCACAGGGATGGCTAATGAAAAACTGTTTTTT.

The CDR3 is CASRQGSYEQYF. Here the CDR3 DNA reads TGTGCCAGCAGACAGGGCTCCTACGAGCAGTACTTC. This sequence joins TRBV3-1 (or the pseudogene TRBV3-2) and TRBJ2-7, with D tentatively TRBD1 (6 bases). V lost 6 bases, J lost 0 bases, and 6 bases lay in between. The CDR3 contains 12 residues. The germline gives CDR1 LGHDT, CDR2 YNNKEL (reference sequence).

The chain couples TRBV28 to TRBJ1-1; possible D gene TRBD1, 5 bases. Looked up from germline, CDR1 is MDHEN and CDR2 is SYDVKM. The CDR3 runs to 13 residues. V was pared by 2 bases and J by 6 bases, with 10 bases between. CDR3 residues: CASSLTDIPEAFF. CDR3 in DNA: TGTGCCAGCAGTTTAACGGACATACCTGAAGCTTTCTTT. Combining the CDR3 with reference TRBV28 and TRBJ1-1 gives the whole variable domain DVKVTQSSRYLVKRTGEKVFLECVQDMDHENMFWYRQDPGLGLRLIYFSYDVKMKEKGDIPEGYSVSREKKERFSLILESASTNQTSMYLCASSLTDIPEAFFGQGTRLTVV.

The chain couples TRBV7-2 to TRBJ2-2, with a weak D call TRBD2 (5 bases). The CDR3 has 17 amino acids. Germline V gene lookup returns CDR1 SGHTA and CDR2 FQGNSA. Trimming stripped 1 base from V and 1 base from J, with 13 bases between. The CDR3 here is CASSLEVQRLNTGELFF. For the CDR3, the DNA is TGTGCCAGCAGCTTAGAGGTCCAGCGGTTGAACACCGGGGAGCTGTTTTTT.

This rearrangement joins TRBV4-2 to TRBJ2-5, with a tentative D call TRBD2 (5 bases). The V end was cut by 1 base, the J end by 5 bases, with 14 bases between. This CDR3 has 15 amino acids. In germline, CDR1 is LGHNA, CDR2 YNFKEQ. DNA for the CDR3: TGTGCCAGCAGCCAAGCAGGAGCGGAAGGGGAGACCCAGTACTTC. Translating gives CASSQAGAEGETQYF.

J is TRBJ1-2 and V is TRBV9; TRBD1 aligns across 7 bases. V shed 4 bases and J 4 bases; nucleotides not matched to a gene: 7. This CDR3 is 14 amino acids long. The germline V gene encodes CDR1 SGDLS and CDR2 YYNGEE. The CDR3 region has the DNA TGTGCCAGCAGCCCTTCCTCAGGGGGCTATGGCTACACCTTC. This gives the protein CASSPSSGGYGYTF. Looking up the rest from reference TRBV9 and TRBJ1-2 gives the full variable domain: DSGVTQTPKHLITATGQRVTLRCSPRSGDLSVYWYQQSLDQGLQFLIQYYNGEERAKGNILERFSAQQFPDLHSELNLSSLELGDSALYFCASSPSSGGYGYTFGSGTRLTVV.